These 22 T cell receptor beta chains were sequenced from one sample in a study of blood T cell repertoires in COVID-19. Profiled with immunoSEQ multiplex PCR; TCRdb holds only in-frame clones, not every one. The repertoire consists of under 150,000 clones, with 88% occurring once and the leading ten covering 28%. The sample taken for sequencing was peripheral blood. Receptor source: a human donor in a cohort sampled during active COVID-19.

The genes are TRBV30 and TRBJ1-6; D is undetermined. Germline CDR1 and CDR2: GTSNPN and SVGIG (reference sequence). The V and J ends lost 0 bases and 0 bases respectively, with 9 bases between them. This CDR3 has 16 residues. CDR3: CAWSVADISYNSPLHF. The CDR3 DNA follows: TGTGCCTGGAGTGTTGCAGACATCTCCTATAATTCACCCCTCCACTTT.

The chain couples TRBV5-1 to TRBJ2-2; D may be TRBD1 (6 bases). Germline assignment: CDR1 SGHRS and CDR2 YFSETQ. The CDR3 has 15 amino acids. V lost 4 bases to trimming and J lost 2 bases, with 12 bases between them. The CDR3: CASSLGQPNTGELFF. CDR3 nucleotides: TGCGCCAGCAGCCTCGGACAGCCAAACACCGGGGAGCTGTTTTTT.

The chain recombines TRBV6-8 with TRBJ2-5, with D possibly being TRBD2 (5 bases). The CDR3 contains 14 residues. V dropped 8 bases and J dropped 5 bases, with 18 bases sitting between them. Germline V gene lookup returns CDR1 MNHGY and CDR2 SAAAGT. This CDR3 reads CASPIGGKAETQYF. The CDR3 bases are TGTGCCAGCCCGATAGGAGGAAAAGCGGAGACCCAGTACTTC.

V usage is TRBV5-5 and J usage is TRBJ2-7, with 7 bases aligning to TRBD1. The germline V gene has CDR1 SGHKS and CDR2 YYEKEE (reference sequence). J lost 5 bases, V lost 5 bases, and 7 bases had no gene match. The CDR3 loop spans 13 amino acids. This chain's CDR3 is CASRRQGRDEQYF. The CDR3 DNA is TGTGCCAGCAGAAGACAGGGAAGGGACGAGCAGTACTTC. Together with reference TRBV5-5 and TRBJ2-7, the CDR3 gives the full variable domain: DAGVTQSPTHLIKTRGQQVTLRCSPISGHKSVSWYQQVLGQGPQFIFQYYEKEERGRGNFPDRFSARQFPNYSSELNVNALLLGDSALYLCASRRQGRDEQYFGPGTRLTVT.

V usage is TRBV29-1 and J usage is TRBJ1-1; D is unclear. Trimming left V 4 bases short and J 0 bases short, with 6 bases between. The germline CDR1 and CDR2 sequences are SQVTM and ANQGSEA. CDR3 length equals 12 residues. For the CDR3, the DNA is TGCAGCGTTGTTCGGGTGAACACTGAAGCTTTCTTT. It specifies CSVVRVNTEAFF.

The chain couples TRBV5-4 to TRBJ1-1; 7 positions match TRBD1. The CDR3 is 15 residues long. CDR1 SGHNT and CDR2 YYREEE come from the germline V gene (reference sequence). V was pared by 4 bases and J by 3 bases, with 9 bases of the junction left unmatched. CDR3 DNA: TGTGCCAGCAGCCGCGCGGACAGGAGAGACACTGAAGCTTTCTTT. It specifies CASSRADRRDTEAFF.

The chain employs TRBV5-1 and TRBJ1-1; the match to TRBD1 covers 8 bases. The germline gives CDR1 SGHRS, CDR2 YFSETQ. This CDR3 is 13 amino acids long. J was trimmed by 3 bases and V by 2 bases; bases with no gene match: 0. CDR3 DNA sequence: TGCGCCAGCAGCTTACAGGGGGACACTGAAGCTTTCTTT. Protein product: CASSLQGDTEAFF.

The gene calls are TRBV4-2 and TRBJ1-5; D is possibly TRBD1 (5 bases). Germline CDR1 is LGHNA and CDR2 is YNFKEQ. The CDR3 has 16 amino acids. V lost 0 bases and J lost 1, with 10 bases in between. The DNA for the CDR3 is TGTGCCAGCAGCCAAGACGCGGCAGGGAGCAATCAGCCCCAGCATTTT. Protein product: CASSQDAAGSNQPQHF.

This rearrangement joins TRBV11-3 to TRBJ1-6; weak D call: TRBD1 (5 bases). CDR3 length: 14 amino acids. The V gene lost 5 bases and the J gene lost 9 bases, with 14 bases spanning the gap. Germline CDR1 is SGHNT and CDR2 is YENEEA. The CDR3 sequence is CASSEGGGGSPLHF. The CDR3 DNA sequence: TGTGCCAGCAGCGAAGGTGGGGGGGGTTCACCCCTCCACTTT.

CDR3 in amino acids: CASSWSGRSTDTQYF. The CDR3 coding sequence is TGCGCCAGCAGCTGGAGCGGGAGAAGCACAGATACGCAGTATTTT. The rearrangement uses TRBV5-1 and TRBJ2-3, with TRBD2 matching 8 bases. The CDR3 contains 15 residues. The J segment lost 0 bases and the V segment lost 3 bases, leaving 3 bases of the junction unmatched. Germline V CDR1 and CDR2: SGHRS, YFSETQ.

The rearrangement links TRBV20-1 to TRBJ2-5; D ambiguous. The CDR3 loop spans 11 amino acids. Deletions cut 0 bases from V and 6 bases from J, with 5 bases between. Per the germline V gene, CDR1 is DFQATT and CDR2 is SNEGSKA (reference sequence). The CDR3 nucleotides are TGCAGTGCTAGAGATCTCCAGACCCAGTACTTC. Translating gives CSARDLQTQYF.

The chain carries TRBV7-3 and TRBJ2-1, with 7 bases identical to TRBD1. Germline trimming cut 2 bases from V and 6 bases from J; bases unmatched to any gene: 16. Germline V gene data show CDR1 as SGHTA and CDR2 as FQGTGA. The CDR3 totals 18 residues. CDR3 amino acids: CASSLGHRQGAGPNEQFF. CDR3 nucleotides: TGTGCCAGCAGCTTAGGACACCGACAGGGCGCCGGACCCAATGAGCAGTTCTTC.

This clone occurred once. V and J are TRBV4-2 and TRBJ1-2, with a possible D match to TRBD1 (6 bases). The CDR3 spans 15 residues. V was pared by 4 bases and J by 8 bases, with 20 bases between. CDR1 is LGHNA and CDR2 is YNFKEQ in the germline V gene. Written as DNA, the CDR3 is TGTGCCAGCAGCCTCCTAGGGCGGGGGGCTAGGGGCTACACCTTC. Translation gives CASSLLGRGARGYTF.

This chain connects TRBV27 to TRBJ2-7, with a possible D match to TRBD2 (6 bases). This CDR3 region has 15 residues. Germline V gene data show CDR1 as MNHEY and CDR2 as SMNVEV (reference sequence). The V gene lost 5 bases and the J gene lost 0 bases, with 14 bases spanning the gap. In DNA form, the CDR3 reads TGTGCCAGCAGTCCGAGACTAGGGAGCTCCTACGAGCAGTACTTC. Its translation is CASSPRLGSSYEQYF.

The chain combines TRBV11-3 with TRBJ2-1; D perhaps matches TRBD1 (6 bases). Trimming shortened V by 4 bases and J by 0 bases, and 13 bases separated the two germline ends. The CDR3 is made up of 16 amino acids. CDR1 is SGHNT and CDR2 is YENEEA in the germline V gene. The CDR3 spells CASSSREGGSYNEQFF. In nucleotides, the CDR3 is TGTGCCAGCAGCTCAAGAGAAGGGGGCTCCTACAATGAGCAGTTCTTC.

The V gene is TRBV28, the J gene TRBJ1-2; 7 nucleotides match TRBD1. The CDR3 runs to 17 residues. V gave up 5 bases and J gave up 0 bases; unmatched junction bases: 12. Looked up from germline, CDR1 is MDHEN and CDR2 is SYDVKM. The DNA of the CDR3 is TGTGCCAGCAGTCGGCCGGGACAGCGGCTGACTAACTATGGCTACACCTTC. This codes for CASSRPGQRLTNYGYTF.

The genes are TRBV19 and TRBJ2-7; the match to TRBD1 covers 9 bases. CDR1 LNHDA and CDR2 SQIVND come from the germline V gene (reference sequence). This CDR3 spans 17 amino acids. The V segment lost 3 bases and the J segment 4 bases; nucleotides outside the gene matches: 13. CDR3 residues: CASSIALYRGLKYEQYF. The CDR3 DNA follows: TGTGCCAGTAGTATCGCTCTCTACAGGGGGCTGAAATACGAGCAGTACTTC.

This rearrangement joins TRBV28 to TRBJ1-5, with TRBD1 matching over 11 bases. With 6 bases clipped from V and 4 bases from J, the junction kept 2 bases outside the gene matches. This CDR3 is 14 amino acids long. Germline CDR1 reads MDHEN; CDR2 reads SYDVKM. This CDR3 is CASRGTGGNQPQHF. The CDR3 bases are TGTGCCAGCAGGGGGACAGGGGGGAATCAGCCCCAGCATTTT.

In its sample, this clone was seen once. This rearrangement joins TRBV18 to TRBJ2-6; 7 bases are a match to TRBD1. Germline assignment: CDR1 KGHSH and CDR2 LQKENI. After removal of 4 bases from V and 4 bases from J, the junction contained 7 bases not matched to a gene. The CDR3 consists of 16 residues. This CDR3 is CASSHFTGVGANVLTF. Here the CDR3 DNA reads TGTGCCAGCTCACACTTTACAGGGGTCGGGGCCAACGTCCTGACTTTC.

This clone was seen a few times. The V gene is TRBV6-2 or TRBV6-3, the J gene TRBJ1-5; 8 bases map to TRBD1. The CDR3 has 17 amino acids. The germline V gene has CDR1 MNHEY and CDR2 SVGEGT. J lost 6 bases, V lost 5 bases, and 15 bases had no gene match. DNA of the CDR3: TGTGCCAGCAGTCCCCTAGAACCCAGGGGGCCTGTTCAGCCCCAGCATTTT. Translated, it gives CASSPLEPRGPVQPQHF.

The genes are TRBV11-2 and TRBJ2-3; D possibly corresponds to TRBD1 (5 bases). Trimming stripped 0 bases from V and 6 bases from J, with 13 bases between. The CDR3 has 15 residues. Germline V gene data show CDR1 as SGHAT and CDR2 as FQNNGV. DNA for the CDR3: TGTGCCAGCAGCTTAGATCTGGGGCCCGAGGATACGCAGTATTTT. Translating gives CASSLDLGPEDTQYF.

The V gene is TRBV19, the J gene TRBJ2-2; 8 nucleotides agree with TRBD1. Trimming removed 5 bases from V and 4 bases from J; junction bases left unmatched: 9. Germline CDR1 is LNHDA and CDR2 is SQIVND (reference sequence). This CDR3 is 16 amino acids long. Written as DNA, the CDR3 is TGTGCCAGTAGTCCACAGGGGGTTCGTCGCACCGGGGAGCTGTTTTTT. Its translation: CASSPQGVRRTGELFF.